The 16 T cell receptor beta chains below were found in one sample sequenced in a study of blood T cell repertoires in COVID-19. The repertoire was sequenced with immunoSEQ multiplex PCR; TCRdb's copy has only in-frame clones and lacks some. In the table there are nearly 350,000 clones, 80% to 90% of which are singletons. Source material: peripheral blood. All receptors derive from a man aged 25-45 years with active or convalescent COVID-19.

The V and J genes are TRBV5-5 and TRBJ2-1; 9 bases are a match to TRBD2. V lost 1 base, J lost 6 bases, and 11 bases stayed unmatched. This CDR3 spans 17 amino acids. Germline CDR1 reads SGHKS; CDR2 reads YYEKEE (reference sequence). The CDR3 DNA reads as TGTGCCAGCAGCTTGTGGCTAGCGGGAAATGGGGGCAATGAGCAGTTCTTC. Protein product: CASSLWLAGNGGNEQFF.

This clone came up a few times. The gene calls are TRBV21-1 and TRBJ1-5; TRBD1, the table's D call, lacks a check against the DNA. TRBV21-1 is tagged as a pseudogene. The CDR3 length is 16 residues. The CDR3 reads CASSFRDRAGGQPQHF. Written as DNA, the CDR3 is TGTGCCAGCAGCTTCCGGGACAGGGCGGGGGGTCAGCCCCAGCATTTT.

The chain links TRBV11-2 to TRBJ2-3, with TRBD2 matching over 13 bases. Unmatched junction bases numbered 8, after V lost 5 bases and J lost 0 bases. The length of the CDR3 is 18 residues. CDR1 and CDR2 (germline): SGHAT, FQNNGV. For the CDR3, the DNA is TGTGCCAGCAGCGACGGGACTAGCGGGGCGCCTAGCACAGATACGCAGTATTTT. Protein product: CASSDGTSGAPSTDTQYF. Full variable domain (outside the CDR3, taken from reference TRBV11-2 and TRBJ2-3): EAGVAQSPRYKIIEKRQSVAFWCNPISGHATLYWYQQILGQGPKLLIQFQNNGVVDDSQLPKDRFSAERLKGVDSTLKIQPAKLEDSAVYLCASSDGTSGAPSTDTQYFGPGTRLTVL.

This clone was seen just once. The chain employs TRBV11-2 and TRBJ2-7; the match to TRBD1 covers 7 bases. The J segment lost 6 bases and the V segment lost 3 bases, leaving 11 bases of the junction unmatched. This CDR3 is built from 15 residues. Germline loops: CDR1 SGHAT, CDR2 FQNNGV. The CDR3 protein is CASSFFYGTAFEQYF. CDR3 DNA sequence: TGTGCCAGCAGCTTCTTTTATGGGACAGCCTTCGAGCAGTACTTC.

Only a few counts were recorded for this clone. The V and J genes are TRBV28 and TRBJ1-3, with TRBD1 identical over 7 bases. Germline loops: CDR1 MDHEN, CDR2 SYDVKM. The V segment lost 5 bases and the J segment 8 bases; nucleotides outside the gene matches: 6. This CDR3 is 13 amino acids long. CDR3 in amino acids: CASSLGQKDTIYF. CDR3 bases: TGTGCCAGCAGTCTGGGACAGAAGGACACCATATATTTT.

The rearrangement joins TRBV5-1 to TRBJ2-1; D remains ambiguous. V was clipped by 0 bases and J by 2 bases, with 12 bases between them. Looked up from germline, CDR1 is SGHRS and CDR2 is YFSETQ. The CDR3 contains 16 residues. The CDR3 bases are TGCGCCAGCAGCTTGGGGGTAGCTCCTACCTACAATGAGCAGTTCTTC. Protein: CASSLGVAPTYNEQFF.

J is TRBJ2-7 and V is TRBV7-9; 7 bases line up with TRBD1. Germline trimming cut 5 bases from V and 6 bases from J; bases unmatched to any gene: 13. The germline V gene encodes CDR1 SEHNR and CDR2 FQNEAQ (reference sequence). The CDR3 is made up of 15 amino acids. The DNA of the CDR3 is TGTGCCAGCAGCCCAACTAGGGGGCGGCGGAGCGAGCAGTACTTC. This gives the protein CASSPTRGRRSEQYF.

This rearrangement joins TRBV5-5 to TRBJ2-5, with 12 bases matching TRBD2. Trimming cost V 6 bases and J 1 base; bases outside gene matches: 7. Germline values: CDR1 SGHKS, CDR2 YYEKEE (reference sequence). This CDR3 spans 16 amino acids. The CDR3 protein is CASMGGLAGFQETQYF. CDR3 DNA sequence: TGTGCCAGCATGGGGGGACTAGCGGGCTTCCAAGAGACCCAGTACTTC. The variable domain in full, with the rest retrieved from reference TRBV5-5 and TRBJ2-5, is DAGVTQSPTHLIKTRGQQVTLRCSPISGHKSVSWYQQVLGQGPQFIFQYYEKEERGRGNFPDRFSARQFPNYSSELNVNALLLGDSALYLCASMGGLAGFQETQYFGPGTRLLVL.

CDR3 loop: CASSYTHRGYEQYF. CDR3 DNA sequence: TGTGCCAGCAGCTATACCCACAGGGGGTACGAGCAGTACTTC. The V call is TRBV11-3, the J call TRBJ2-7; 8 nucleotides align to TRBD1. Germline assignment: CDR1 SGHNT and CDR2 YENEEA. The V and J ends lost 4 bases and 4 bases, in that order; junction bases with no gene match: 6. The CDR3 length is 14 residues.

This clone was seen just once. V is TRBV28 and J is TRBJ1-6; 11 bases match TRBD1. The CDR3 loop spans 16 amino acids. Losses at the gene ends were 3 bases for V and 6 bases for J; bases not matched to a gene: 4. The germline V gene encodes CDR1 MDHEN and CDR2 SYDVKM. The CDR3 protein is CASSLDRGLRNSPLHF. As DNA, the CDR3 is TGTGCCAGCAGTTTGGACAGGGGGCTGCGTAATTCACCCCTCCACTTT. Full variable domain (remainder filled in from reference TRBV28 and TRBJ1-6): DVKVTQSSRYLVKRTGEKVFLECVQDMDHENMFWYRQDPGLGLRLIYFSYDVKMKEKGDIPEGYSVSREKKERFSLILESASTNQTSMYLCASSLDRGLRNSPLHFGNGTRLTVT.

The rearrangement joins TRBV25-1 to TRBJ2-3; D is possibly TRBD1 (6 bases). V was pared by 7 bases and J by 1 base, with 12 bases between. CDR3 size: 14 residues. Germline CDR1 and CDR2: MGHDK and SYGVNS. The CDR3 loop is CASTEAGGTDTQYF. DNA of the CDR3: TGTGCCAGCACGGAAGCAGGGGGCACAGATACGCAGTATTTT.

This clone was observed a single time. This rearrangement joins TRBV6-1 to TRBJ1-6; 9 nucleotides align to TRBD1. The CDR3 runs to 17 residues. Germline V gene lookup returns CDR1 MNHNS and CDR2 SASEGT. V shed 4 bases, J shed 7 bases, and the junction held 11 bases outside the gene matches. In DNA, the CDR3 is TGTGCCAGCAGTGTTAATCTCTCCGGGACAGGGAATTCACCCCTCCACTTT. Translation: CASSVNLSGTGNSPLHF.

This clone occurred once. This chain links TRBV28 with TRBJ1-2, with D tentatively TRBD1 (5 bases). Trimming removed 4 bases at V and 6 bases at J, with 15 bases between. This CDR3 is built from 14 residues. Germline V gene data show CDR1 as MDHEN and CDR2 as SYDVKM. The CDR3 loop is CASSWGVGQDGYTF. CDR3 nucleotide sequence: TGTGCCAGCAGTTGGGGGGTCGGCCAGGATGGCTACACCTTC.

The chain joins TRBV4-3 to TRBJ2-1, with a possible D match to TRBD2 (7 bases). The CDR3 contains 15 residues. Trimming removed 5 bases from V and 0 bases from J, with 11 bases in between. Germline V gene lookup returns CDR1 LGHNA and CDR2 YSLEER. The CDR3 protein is CASSWEGGSYNEQFF. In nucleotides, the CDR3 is TGCGCCAGCAGCTGGGAGGGGGGCTCCTACAATGAGCAGTTCTTC.

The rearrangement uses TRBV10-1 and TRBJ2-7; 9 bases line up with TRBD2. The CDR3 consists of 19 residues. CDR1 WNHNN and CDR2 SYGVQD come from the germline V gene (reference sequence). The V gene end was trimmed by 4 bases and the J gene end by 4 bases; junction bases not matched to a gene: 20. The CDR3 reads CASSAGVLAGPPQEYEQYF. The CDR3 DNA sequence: TGCGCCAGCAGTGCGGGGGTCCTAGCGGGACCCCCGCAGGAATACGAGCAGTACTTC.

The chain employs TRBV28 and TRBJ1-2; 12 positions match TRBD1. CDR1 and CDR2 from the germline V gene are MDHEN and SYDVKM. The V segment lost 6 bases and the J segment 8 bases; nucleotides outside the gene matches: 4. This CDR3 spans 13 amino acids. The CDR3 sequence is CASRGTGGQGYTF. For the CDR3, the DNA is TGTGCCAGCAGGGGGACAGGGGGCCAAGGCTACACCTTC.